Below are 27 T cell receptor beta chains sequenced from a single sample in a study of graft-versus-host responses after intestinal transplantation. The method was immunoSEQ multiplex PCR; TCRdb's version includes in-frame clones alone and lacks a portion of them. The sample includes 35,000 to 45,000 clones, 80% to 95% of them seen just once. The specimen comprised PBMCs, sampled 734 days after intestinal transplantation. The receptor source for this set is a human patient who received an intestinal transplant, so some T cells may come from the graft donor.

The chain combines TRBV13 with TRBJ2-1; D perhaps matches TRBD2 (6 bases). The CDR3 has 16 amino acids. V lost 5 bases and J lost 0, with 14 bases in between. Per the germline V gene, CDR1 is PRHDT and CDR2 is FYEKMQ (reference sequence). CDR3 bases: TGTGCCAGCAGCCCTATAGCGGAGAGCTCCTACAATGAGCAGTTCTTC. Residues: CASSPIAESSYNEQFF. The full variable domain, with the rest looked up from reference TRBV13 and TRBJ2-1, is AAGVIQSPRHLIKEKRETATLKCYPIPRHDTVYWYQQGPGQDPQFLISFYEKMQSDKGSIPDRFSAQQFSDYHSELNMSSLELGDSALYFCASSPIAESSYNEQFFGPGTRLTVL.

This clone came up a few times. The CDR3: CASSQGVLSNQPQHF. The CDR3 nucleotides are TGCGCCAGCAGCCAAGGGGTCCTTAGCAATCAGCCCCAGCATTTT. V is TRBV4-1 and J is TRBJ1-5, with no clear D. V was trimmed by 1 base and J by 0 bases, leaving 7 bases between them. The germline V gene has CDR1 MGHRA and CDR2 YSYEKL. CDR3 length: 15 residues.

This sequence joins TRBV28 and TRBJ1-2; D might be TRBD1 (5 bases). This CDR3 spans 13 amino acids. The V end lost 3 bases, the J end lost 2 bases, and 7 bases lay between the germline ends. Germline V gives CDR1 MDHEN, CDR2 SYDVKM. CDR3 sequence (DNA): TGTGCCAGCAGTTTGAGGGGAAACTATGGCTACACCTTC. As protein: CASSLRGNYGYTF.

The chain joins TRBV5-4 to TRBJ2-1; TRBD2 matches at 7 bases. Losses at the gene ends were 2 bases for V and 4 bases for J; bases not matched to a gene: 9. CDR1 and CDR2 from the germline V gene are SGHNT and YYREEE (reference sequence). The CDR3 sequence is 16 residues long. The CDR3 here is CASSFPLGTIYNEQFF. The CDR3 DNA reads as TGTGCCAGCAGCTTCCCACTGGGGACTATATACAATGAGCAGTTCTTC.

CDR3 sequence (DNA): TGTGCCAGCAGCTTACGAGAGTATGGCTACACCTTC. Translated: CASSLREYGYTF. The chain uses TRBV5-4 and TRBJ1-2; no reliable D call. V lost 2 bases and J 5 bases, leaving 7 bases between the germline ends. Germline CDR1 SGHNT, CDR2 YYREEE (reference sequence). CDR3 length: 12 residues.

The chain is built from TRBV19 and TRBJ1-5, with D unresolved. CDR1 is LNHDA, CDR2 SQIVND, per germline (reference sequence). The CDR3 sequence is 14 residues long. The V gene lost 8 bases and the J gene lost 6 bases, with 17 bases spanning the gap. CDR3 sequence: CASSQAAMFQPQHF. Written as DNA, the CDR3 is TGTGCCAGTTCTCAGGCAGCTATGTTTCAGCCCCAGCATTTT.

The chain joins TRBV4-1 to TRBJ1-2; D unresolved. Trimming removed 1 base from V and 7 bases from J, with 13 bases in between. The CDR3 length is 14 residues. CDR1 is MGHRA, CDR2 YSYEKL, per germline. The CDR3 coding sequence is TGCGCCAGCAGCCAAGGCGTAGGGAGGGTTGGCTACACCTTC. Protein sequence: CASSQGVGRVGYTF.

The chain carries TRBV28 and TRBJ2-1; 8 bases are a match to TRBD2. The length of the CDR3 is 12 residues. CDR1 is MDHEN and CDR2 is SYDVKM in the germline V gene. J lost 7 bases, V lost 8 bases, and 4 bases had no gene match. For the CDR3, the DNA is TGTGCCAGCCGGGGACTAGTGAATGAGCAGTTCTTC. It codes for CASRGLVNEQFF. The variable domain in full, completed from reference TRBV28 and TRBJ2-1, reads DVKVTQSSRYLVKRTGEKVFLECVQDMDHENMFWYRQDPGLGLRLIYFSYDVKMKEKGDIPEGYSVSREKKERFSLILESASTNQTSMYLCASRGLVNEQFFGPGTRLTVL.

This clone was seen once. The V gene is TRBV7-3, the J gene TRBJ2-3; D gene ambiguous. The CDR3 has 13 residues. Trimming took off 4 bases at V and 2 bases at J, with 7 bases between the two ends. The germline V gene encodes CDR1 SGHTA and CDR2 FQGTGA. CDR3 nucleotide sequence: TGTGCCAGCAGCTCAGTACTCACAGATACGCAGTATTTT. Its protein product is CASSSVLTDTQYF.

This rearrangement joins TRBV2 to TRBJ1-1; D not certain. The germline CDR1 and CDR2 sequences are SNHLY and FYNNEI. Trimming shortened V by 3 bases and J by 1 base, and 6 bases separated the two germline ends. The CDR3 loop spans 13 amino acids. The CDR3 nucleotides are TGTGCCAGCAGTGACTGGCCGAACACTGAAGCTTTCTTT. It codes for CASSDWPNTEAFF.

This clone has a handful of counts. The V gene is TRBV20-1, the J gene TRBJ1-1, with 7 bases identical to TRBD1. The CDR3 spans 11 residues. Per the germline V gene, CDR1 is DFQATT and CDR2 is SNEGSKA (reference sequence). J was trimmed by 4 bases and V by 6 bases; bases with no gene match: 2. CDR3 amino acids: CSAQGRTEAFF. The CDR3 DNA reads TGCAGTGCACAGGGGCGCACTGAAGCTTTCTTT.

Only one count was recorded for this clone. The CDR3, as DNA: TGTGCCAGCAGACCACAACAGGGGGGGACCTACGAGCAGTACTTC. It is translated as CASRPQQGGTYEQYF. The chain carries TRBV4-2 and TRBJ2-7, with D perhaps matching TRBD1 (8 bases). V gave up 6 bases and J gave up 2 bases, with 17 bases separating them. This CDR3 has 15 amino acids. Germline assignment: CDR1 LGHNA and CDR2 YNFKEQ.

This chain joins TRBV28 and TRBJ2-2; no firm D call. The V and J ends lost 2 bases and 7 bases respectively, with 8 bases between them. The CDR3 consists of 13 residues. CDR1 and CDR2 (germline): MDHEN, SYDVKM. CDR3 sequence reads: CASSLRVVGELFF. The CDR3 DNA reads TGTGCCAGCAGTTTAAGGGTCGTCGGGGAGCTGTTTTTT.

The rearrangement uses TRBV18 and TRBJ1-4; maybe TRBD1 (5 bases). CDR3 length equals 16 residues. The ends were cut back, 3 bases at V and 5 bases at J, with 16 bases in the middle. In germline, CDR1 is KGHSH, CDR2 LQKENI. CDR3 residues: CASSPDGWTSNEKLFF. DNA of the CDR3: TGTGCCAGCTCACCGGACGGTTGGACATCGAATGAAAAACTGTTTTTT.

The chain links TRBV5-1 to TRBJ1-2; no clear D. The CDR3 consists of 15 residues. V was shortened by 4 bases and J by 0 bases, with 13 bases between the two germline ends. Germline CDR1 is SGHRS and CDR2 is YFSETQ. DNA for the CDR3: TGCGCCAGCAGCCCGATGGATGGACCTAACTATGGCTACACCTTC. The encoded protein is CASSPMDGPNYGYTF.

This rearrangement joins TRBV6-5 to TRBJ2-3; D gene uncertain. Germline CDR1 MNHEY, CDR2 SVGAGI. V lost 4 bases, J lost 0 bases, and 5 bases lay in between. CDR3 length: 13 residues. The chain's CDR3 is CASSLTSTDTQYF. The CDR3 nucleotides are TGTGCCAGCAGTTTGACTAGCACAGATACGCAGTATTTT.

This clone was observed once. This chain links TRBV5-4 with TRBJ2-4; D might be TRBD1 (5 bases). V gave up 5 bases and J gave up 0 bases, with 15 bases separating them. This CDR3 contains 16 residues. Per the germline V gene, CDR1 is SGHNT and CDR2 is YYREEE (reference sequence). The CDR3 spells CASSSTDELAKNIQYF. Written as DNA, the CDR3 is TGTGCCAGCAGTTCGACAGACGAACTAGCCAAAAACATTCAGTACTTC.

The CDR3 protein is CASSQGLNTEAFF. The CDR3 nucleotides read TGCGCCAGCTCTCAGGGACTGAACACTGAAGCTTTCTTT. This chain links TRBV10-2 with TRBJ1-1, with D perhaps TRBD1 (5 bases). CDR3 length: 13 amino acids. Trimming stripped 8 bases from V and 0 bases from J, with 10 bases between. Germline values: CDR1 WSHSY, CDR2 SAAADI.

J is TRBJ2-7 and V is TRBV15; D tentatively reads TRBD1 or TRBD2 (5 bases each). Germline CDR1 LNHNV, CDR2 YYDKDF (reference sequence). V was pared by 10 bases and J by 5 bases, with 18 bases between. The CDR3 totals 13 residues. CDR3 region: CAIGRDPVDEQYF. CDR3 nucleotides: TGTGCCATCGGCCGGGACCCCGTCGACGAGCAGTACTTC.

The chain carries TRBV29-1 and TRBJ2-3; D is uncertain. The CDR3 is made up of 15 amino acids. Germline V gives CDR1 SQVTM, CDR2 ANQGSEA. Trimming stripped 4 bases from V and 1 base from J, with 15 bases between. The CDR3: CSVGVDLTGTDTQYF. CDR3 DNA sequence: TGCAGCGTTGGGGTCGACCTTACAGGCACAGATACGCAGTATTTT.

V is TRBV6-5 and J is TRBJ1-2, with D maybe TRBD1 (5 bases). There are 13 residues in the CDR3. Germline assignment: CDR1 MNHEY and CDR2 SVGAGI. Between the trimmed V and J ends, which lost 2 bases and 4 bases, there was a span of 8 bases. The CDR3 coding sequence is TGTGCCAGCAGTTACGGGGGGGTCTATGGCTACACCTTC. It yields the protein CASSYGGVYGYTF.

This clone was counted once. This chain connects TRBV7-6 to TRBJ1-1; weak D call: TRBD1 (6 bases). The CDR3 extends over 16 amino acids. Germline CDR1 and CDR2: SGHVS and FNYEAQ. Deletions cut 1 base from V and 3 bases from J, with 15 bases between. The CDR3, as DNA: TGTGCCAGCAGCTTAGGGGCTACCGAGGGGGACACTGAAGCTTTCTTT. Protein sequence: CASSLGATEGDTEAFF.

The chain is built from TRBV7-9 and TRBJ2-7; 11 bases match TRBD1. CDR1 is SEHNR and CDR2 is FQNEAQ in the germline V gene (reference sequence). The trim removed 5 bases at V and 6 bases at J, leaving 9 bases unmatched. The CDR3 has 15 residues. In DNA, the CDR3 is TGTGCCAGCAGCACGCTAGGACAGGGGGCGGGCGAGCAGTACTTC. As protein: CASSTLGQGAGEQYF.

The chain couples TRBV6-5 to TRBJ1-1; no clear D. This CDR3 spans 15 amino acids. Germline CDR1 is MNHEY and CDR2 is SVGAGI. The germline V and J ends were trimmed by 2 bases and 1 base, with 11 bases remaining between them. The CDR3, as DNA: TGTGCCAGCAGTTACACCCTTGCGGAGAACACTGAAGCTTTCTTT. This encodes CASSYTLAENTEAFF.

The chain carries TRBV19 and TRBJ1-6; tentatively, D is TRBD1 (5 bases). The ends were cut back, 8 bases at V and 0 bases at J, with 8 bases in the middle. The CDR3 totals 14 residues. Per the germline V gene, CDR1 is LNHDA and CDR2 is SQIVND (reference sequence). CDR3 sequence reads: CASCQGSYNSPLHF. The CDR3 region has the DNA TGTGCCAGTTGCCAGGGCTCCTATAATTCACCCCTCCACTTT.

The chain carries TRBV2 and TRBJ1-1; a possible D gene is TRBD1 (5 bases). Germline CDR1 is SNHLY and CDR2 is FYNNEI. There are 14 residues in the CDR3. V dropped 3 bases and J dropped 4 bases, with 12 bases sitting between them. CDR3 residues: CASSEFGGRTEAFF. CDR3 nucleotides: TGTGCCAGCAGTGAGTTTGGGGGTCGCACTGAAGCTTTCTTT.

The CDR3 protein is CASSSWAGGSDEQYF. CDR3 DNA: TGTGCCAGCAGCTCCTGGGCGGGAGGGTCCGACGAGCAGTACTTC. The chain couples TRBV27 to TRBJ2-7; 9 bases fit TRBD2. Trimming removed 6 bases from V and 5 bases from J; junction bases left unmatched: 11. Germline CDR1 MNHEY, CDR2 SMNVEV (reference sequence). This CDR3 has 15 amino acids.